A single sample gave rise to the 30 T cell receptor beta chains below, sequenced in a study of blood T cell repertoires in COVID-19. Some clones are missing from TCRdb's copy, which holds only in-frame ones; the method was immunoSEQ multiplex PCR. Found here are 350,000 or so clones, around 90% of them singletons; the top ten hold 3% to 4%. Material for sequencing was peripheral blood. These receptors all stem from a woman aged 55-70 years with COVID-19, enrolled during active disease.

V usage is TRBV2 and J usage is TRBJ1-6, with D possibly TRBD1 on 5 matching bases. Germline V gives CDR1 SNHLY, CDR2 FYNNEI. This CDR3 has 16 residues. The V end lost 4 bases, the J end lost 7 bases, and 17 bases lay between the germline ends. The CDR3: CASSVDSQGGNSPLHF. The CDR3 coding sequence is TGTGCCAGCAGTGTAGACAGCCAGGGAGGGAATTCACCCCTCCACTTT.

J is TRBJ2-7 and V is TRBV13; 10 bases match TRBD1. The CDR3 runs 14 residues. The V segment lost 3 bases and the J segment 5 bases; nucleotides outside the gene matches: 4. In germline, CDR1 is PRHDT, CDR2 FYEKMQ (reference sequence). The CDR3 bases are TGTGCCAGCAGCTTCGGGACAGGGGTGGACGAGCAGTACTTC. Translated, it gives CASSFGTGVDEQYF.

This chain connects TRBV19 to TRBJ1-1; the D gene is possibly TRBD1 (5 bases). Per germline, CDR1 LNHDA and CDR2 SQIVND (reference sequence). V was trimmed by 6 bases and J by 4 bases, leaving 12 bases between them. The length of the CDR3 is 13 residues. This CDR3 is CASRPMGGTEAFF. The CDR3, as DNA: TGTGCCAGTAGACCGATGGGGGGCACTGAAGCTTTCTTT.

This sequence joins TRBV3-1 (or the pseudogene TRBV3-2) and TRBJ2-5; 12 bases line up with TRBD1. Unmatched junction bases numbered 8, after V lost 4 bases and J lost 5 bases. Germline V lookup: CDR1 LGHDT, CDR2 YNNKEL (reference sequence). The CDR3 spans 16 residues. CDR3 protein: CASSLLGDRGRETQYF. The CDR3 DNA sequence: TGTGCCAGCAGCCTATTGGGGGACAGGGGGCGTGAGACCCAGTACTTC.

The V call is TRBV5-8, the J call TRBJ1-2; TRBD1 matches 7 bases. Germline CDR1 and CDR2: SGHTS and YDEGEE. V shed 0 bases, J shed 4 bases, and the junction held 3 bases outside the gene matches. The CDR3 covers 14 residues. CDR3 nucleotide sequence: TGTGCCAGCAGCTTGGCAGGGGGTGTCTATGGCTACACCTTC. This codes for CASSLAGGVYGYTF.

This chain links TRBV5-1 with TRBJ2-7; D is possibly TRBD1 (6 bases). This CDR3 has 15 residues. Germline V lookup: CDR1 SGHRS, CDR2 YFSETQ. V gave up 0 bases and J gave up 6 bases, with 16 bases separating them. Here the CDR3 reads CASSLVGTTFSEQYF. CDR3 DNA sequence: TGCGCCAGCAGCTTGGTGGGGACAACCTTTTCCGAGCAGTACTTC.

The chain is built from TRBV7-9 and TRBJ2-5; TRBD1 matches at 8 bases. CDR3 size: 13 residues. The germline V gene has CDR1 SEHNR and CDR2 FQNEAQ (reference sequence). The junction had 0 bases not matched to a gene; V was cut back by 1 base and J by 5 bases. The CDR3 is CASSLGTGETQYF. The CDR3 nucleotides read TGTGCCAGCAGCTTAGGGACAGGGGAGACCCAGTACTTC.

The chain recombines TRBV19 with TRBJ1-6; maybe TRBD1 (5 bases). Germline CDR1 and CDR2: LNHDA and SQIVND (reference sequence). V lost 0 bases and J 6 bases, leaving 9 bases between the germline ends. The CDR3 has 15 residues. CDR3 nucleotides: TGTGCCAGTAGTATAGACGGACAAGTTAATTCACCCCTCCACTTT. It translates to CASSIDGQVNSPLHF.

The chain is built from TRBV5-1 and TRBJ1-2; unclear D gene. Germline lookup yields CDR1 SGHRS and CDR2 YFSETQ. V lost 2 bases, J lost 4 bases, and 18 bases lay in between. The CDR3 runs to 16 residues. CDR3 sequence: CASSFGRQREIYGYTF. In nucleotides, the CDR3 is TGCGCCAGCAGCTTTGGAAGGCAGCGAGAAATCTATGGCTACACCTTC.

Written as DNA, the CDR3 is TGTGCCAGCAGCGTAGAGGGACTAGCGGGAGATGTATATACGCAGTATTTT. Translation: CASSVEGLAGDVYTQYF. The gene calls are TRBV9 and TRBJ2-3; 14 bases match TRBD2. There are 17 residues in the CDR3. The junction had 7 bases not matched to a gene; V was cut back by 0 bases and J by 7 bases. Germline CDR1 is SGDLS and CDR2 is YYNGEE.

This rearrangement joins TRBV2 to TRBJ2-2; TRBD2 agrees at 13 bases. CDR3 length: 16 amino acids. J lost 6 bases, V lost 6 bases, and 7 bases had no gene match. The germline gives CDR1 SNHLY, CDR2 FYNNEI. In DNA, the CDR3 is TGTGCCAGCAGCCGACTAGCGGGGGGTCGACCCGGGGAGCTGTTTTTT. Its translation is CASSRLAGGRPGELFF.

V gene TRBV19 combines with J gene TRBJ1-2; perhaps TRBD1 as D (6 bases). V was trimmed by 6 bases and J by 0 bases, leaving 11 bases between them. The CDR3 extends over 14 amino acids. Germline CDR1 is LNHDA and CDR2 is SQIVND (reference sequence). CDR3 nucleotide sequence: TGTGCCAGTAGGTGGACAGCTGCTAACTATGGCTACACCTTC. Amino acid sequence: CASRWTAANYGYTF.

CDR3 sequence: CSASQGSEGYTF. The CDR3 DNA reads TGCAGTGCTAGTCAGGGGAGTGAGGGCTACACCTTC. The chain links TRBV20-1 to TRBJ1-2; the D gene is possibly TRBD1 (6 bases). This CDR3 spans 12 amino acids. CDR1 is DFQATT, CDR2 SNEGSKA, per germline (reference sequence). V was shortened by 3 bases and J by 8 bases, with 13 bases between the two germline ends.

The chain recombines TRBV5-1 with TRBJ2-3, with 12 bases that match TRBD2. This CDR3 is built from 18 residues. Germline trimming cut 3 bases from V and 3 bases from J; bases unmatched to any gene: 11. Per germline, CDR1 SGHRS and CDR2 YFSETQ. The CDR3 coding sequence is TGCGCCAGCAGCTCGGTCGGACTAGCGGGGAGTAAGACAGATACGCAGTATTTT. Translated, it gives CASSSVGLAGSKTDTQYF.

As to this clone: The sample has other DNA sequences that encode this CDR3 too. The V call is TRBV7-3, the J call TRBJ2-1; D is possibly TRBD2 (6 bases). The CDR3 spans 14 residues. The V end lost 3 bases, the J end lost 0 bases, and 6 bases lay between the germline ends. Per the germline V gene, CDR1 is SGHTA and CDR2 is FQGTGA. CDR3 in DNA: TGTGCCAGCAGCTTGGGAGGCTCCTACAATGAGCAGTTCTTC. This translates into CASSLGGSYNEQFF.

J is TRBJ1-1 and V is TRBV27; D perhaps matches TRBD1 (5 bases). Between the trimmed V and J ends, which lost 4 bases and 1 base, there was a span of 13 bases. Germline assignment: CDR1 MNHEY and CDR2 SMNVEV (reference sequence). The CDR3 is 15 residues long. CDR3 region: CASSSPTAGNTEAFF. CDR3 in DNA: TGTGCCAGCAGTTCCCCGACAGCGGGGAACACTGAAGCTTTCTTT.

This clone was recorded once. The chain couples TRBV11-2 to TRBJ1-5, with TRBD1 matching 9 bases. The CDR3 is made up of 18 amino acids. Germline assignment: CDR1 SGHAT and CDR2 FQNNGV. V lost 5 bases to trimming and J lost 0 bases; unmatched junction nucleotides: 11. This CDR3 is CASSAQRQGEYSNQPQHF. CDR3 coding DNA: TGTGCCAGCAGCGCCCAACGACAGGGGGAATATAGCAATCAGCCCCAGCATTTT.

This chain connects TRBV5-6 to TRBJ1-2; TRBD1 might be the D (5 bases). The V end lost 0 bases, the J end lost 8 bases, and 11 bases lay between the germline ends. This CDR3 contains 13 residues. In germline, CDR1 is SGHDT, CDR2 YYEEEE. DNA of the CDR3: TGTGCCAGCAGCTTGGTAGGGGTGGAGGGCTACACCTTC. Protein: CASSLVGVEGYTF.

V gene TRBV6-5 combines with J gene TRBJ2-2; 8 nucleotides agree with TRBD1. Per the germline V gene, CDR1 is MNHEY and CDR2 is SVGAGI. This CDR3 region has 15 residues. The V and J ends lost 8 bases and 5 bases, in that order; junction bases with no gene match: 10. CDR3 DNA: TGTGCCAGCTCTAGACCAGGGGGCGGAACCGGGGAGCTGTTTTTT. Translating gives CASSRPGGGTGELFF.

The chain joins TRBV7-8 to TRBJ1-2; TRBD1 aligns across 7 bases. From germline, CDR1 is SGHVS and CDR2 FQNEAQ. The CDR3 runs 19 residues. Trimming took 0 bases from V and 4 from J; bases not matched to a gene: 17. The CDR3 is CASSLAVRDSSTTAYGYTF. As DNA, the CDR3 is TGTGCCAGCAGCTTAGCGGTGCGGGACAGCTCAACAACTGCCTATGGCTACACCTTC.

The chain is built from TRBV4-1 and TRBJ2-1; TRBD1 agrees at 7 bases. CDR3 length equals 16 residues. Trimming removed 1 base from V and 2 bases from J; junction bases left unmatched: 5. CDR1 MGHRA and CDR2 YSYEKL come from the germline V gene. In DNA, the CDR3 is TGCGCCAGCAGCCAAGCGGACAGGAATACCTACAATGAGCAGTTCTTC. Its translation: CASSQADRNTYNEQFF.

The chain recombines TRBV5-1 with TRBJ1-1; D may be TRBD1 (6 bases). Trimming removed 4 bases at V and 0 bases at J, with 16 bases between. CDR3 length equals 16 residues. Germline V gives CDR1 SGHRS, CDR2 YFSETQ. In DNA form, the CDR3 reads TGCGCCAGCAGCCGTAACCAGGGGCAGGTGAACACTGAAGCTTTCTTT. Amino acid sequence: CASSRNQGQVNTEAFF.

This sequence joins TRBV2 and TRBJ2-4; TRBD2 matches 10 bases. Germline V lookup: CDR1 SNHLY, CDR2 FYNNEI. The CDR3 has 16 residues. V trimming: 2 bases; J trimming: 2 bases; junction bases outside the gene matches: 3. In DNA, the CDR3 is TGTGCCAGCAGTGAAAATAGCGGGGGGCCCAAAAACATTCAGTACTTC. Protein sequence: CASSENSGGPKNIQYF. Full variable domain (rest looked up from reference TRBV2 and TRBJ2-4): EPEVTQTPSHQVTQMGQEVILRCVPISNHLYFYWYRQILGQKVEFLVSFYNNEISEKSEIFDDQFSVERPDGSNFTLKIRSTKLEDSAMYFCASSENSGGPKNIQYFGAGTRLSVL.

About this clone itself: The junction shows a germline mismatch at one end, possibly a read error. The CDR3 sequence: CASSLGQYTEAFF. The CDR3 DNA reads as TGTGCCAGCAGCTTAGGACAGTACACTGAAGCTTTCTTT. The genes are TRBV12-3 or TRBV12-4 and TRBJ1-1; TRBD1 might be the D (6 bases). The CDR3 covers 13 residues.

V gene TRBV27 combines with J gene TRBJ2-1, with D perhaps matching TRBD1 (5 bases). Trimming removed 2 bases from V and 4 bases from J, with 12 bases in between. The CDR3 has 15 residues. Germline V gives CDR1 MNHEY, CDR2 SMNVEV (reference sequence). The CDR3: CASSLRQGSYNEQFF. DNA of the CDR3: TGTGCCAGCAGTTTACGGCAGGGTTCGTACAATGAGCAGTTCTTC.

The chain joins TRBV19 to TRBJ1-2; perhaps TRBD1 as D (5 bases). The germline V gene has CDR1 LNHDA and CDR2 SQIVND (reference sequence). The CDR3 is made up of 15 amino acids. V lost 5 bases and J lost 2, with 15 bases in between. The CDR3 sequence is CASSLAAGRNYGYTF. In nucleotides, the CDR3 is TGTGCCAGTAGTCTCGCGGCAGGGCGGAACTATGGCTACACCTTC.

This chain uses TRBV7-9 with TRBJ2-3; no definite D call. Trimming cost V 7 bases and J 0 bases, with 14 bases left between them. This CDR3 has 15 residues. Germline loops: CDR1 SEHNR, CDR2 FQNEAQ (reference sequence). CDR3 nucleotides: TGTGCCAGCACCACGACTTCCATAAGCACAGATACGCAGTATTTT. This encodes CASTTTSISTDTQYF.

V usage is TRBV19 and J usage is TRBJ1-1; D may be TRBD1 (5 bases). The CDR3 is made up of 16 amino acids. Per germline, CDR1 LNHDA and CDR2 SQIVND (reference sequence). V lost 2 bases, J lost 1 base, and 14 bases lay in between. CDR3 coding DNA: TGTGCCAGTAGTATATTGGCTACAGGCGGGAACACTGAAGCTTTCTTT. Translating gives CASSILATGGNTEAFF.

The rearrangement links TRBV5-1 to TRBJ2-1; 12 bases align to TRBD2. J was trimmed by 7 bases and V by 0 bases; bases with no gene match: 5. Looked up from germline, CDR1 is SGHRS and CDR2 is YFSETQ. This CDR3 comprises 16 residues. The CDR3 sequence is CASSLAPSGGVNEQFF. CDR3 DNA sequence: TGCGCCAGCAGCTTGGCCCCTAGCGGGGGGGTAAATGAGCAGTTCTTC.

V is TRBV27 and J is TRBJ1-3; no reliable D call. Germline V CDR1 and CDR2: MNHEY, SMNVEV (reference sequence). The CDR3 is made up of 16 amino acids. Deletions cut 0 bases from V and 0 bases from J, with 9 bases between. DNA of the CDR3: TGTGCCAGCAGTTTATCGCGTCGGAGCTCTGGAAACACCATATATTTT. This translates into CASSLSRRSSGNTIYF.